The next 14 T cell receptor beta chains were all read from a single sample in a study of cytomegalovirus exposure and HLA in healthy donors. Assay: immunoSEQ multiplex PCR; the TCRdb copy retains only in-frame clones and omits some. The table includes a few hundred thousand clones, 75% to 90% detected once. Sequencing was carried out using PBMCs. These receptors were taken from a woman aged 25 to 39 in good health and CMV-seropositive.

The chain combines TRBV4-1 with TRBJ2-7; D is unclear. This CDR3 contains 16 residues. The V end lost 0 bases, the J end lost 0 bases, and 12 bases lay between the germline ends. Germline CDR1 and CDR2: MGHRA and YSYEKL. The CDR3 DNA reads TGCGCCAGCAGCCAAGATCTCGCAGTGAGCTCCTACGAGCAGTACTTC. Protein product: CASSQDLAVSSYEQYF.

This rearrangement joins TRBV5-8 to TRBJ2-1; 7 bases agree with TRBD1. The germline V gene has CDR1 SGHTS and CDR2 YDEGEE. Unmatched junction bases numbered 7, after V lost 6 bases and J lost 4 bases. The CDR3 runs 14 residues. CDR3: CASNRGLTYNEQFF. The CDR3 DNA reads as TGTGCCAGCAACAGGGGCCTTACTTACAATGAGCAGTTCTTC.

The chain couples TRBV11-2 to TRBJ1-4, with a weak D call TRBD1 (6 bases). Trimming took 4 bases from V and 8 from J, leaving 11 bases between them. CDR3 length: 13 amino acids. The germline V gene encodes CDR1 SGHAT and CDR2 FQNNGV. CDR3 sequence (DNA): TGTGCCAGCAGCTCGTCAGGGGCCGAAAAACTGTTTTTT. This translates into CASSSSGAEKLFF.

The chain combines TRBV18 with TRBJ2-7, with D unresolved. The CDR3 totals 13 residues. Trimming took off 3 bases at V and 5 bases at J, with 11 bases between the two ends. CDR1 KGHSH and CDR2 LQKENI come from the germline V gene. CDR3: CASSPGLSHEQYF. CDR3 bases: TGTGCCAGCTCACCTGGATTATCACACGAGCAGTACTTC.

The chain has TRBV5-1 and TRBJ1-2, with 10 bases matching TRBD1. CDR3 size: 14 residues. CDR1 and CDR2 (germline): SGHRS, YFSETQ. V was pared by 4 bases and J by 8 bases, with 8 bases of the junction left unmatched. The CDR3 sequence: CASSVDRGDGGYTF. The CDR3 DNA follows: TGCGCCAGCAGCGTGGACAGGGGGGATGGAGGCTACACCTTC.

The chain uses TRBV11-3 and TRBJ2-7; the D gene is possibly TRBD1 (5 bases). V was pared by 1 base and J by 9 bases, with 10 bases between. The germline CDR1 and CDR2 sequences are SGHNT and YENEEA. The CDR3 is 12 residues long. CDR3 amino acids: CASSLATGRQYF. CDR3 coding DNA: TGTGCCAGCAGCTTAGCTACAGGCAGGCAGTACTTC.

The CDR3 region is CASSVITGAYNEQFF. The CDR3 coding sequence is TGTGCCAGCAGCGTAATAACGGGAGCCTACAATGAGCAGTTCTTC. The J gene is TRBJ2-1, the V gene TRBV9; perhaps TRBD2 as D (6 bases). The CDR3 is 15 residues long. Trimming pared 1 base from V and 2 bases from J, leaving 10 bases between. Germline V gene data show CDR1 as SGDLS and CDR2 as YYNGEE.

The chain joins TRBV19 to TRBJ1-4; no reliable D call. The CDR3 is made up of 11 amino acids. Between the trimmed V and J ends, which lost 6 bases and 7 bases, there was a span of 6 bases. In germline, CDR1 is LNHDA, CDR2 SQIVND (reference sequence). CDR3 in amino acids: CASRSPEKLFF. The CDR3 bases are TGTGCCAGTAGAAGCCCTGAAAAACTGTTTTTT.

The V gene is TRBV2, the J gene TRBJ2-3; D ambiguous. The germline gives CDR1 SNHLY, CDR2 FYNNEI. The CDR3 sequence is 14 residues long. Deletions cut 6 bases from V and 4 bases from J, with 14 bases between. CDR3 DNA: TGTGCCAGCAGAAGTCCCGGCTCATCAGATACGCAGTATTTT. This gives the protein CASRSPGSSDTQYF.

Remarks on this clone: Its ends do not fully match the called genes, so a read error is possible. This chain links TRBV7-7 with TRBJ2-7, with 7 nucleotides matching TRBD2. Germline CDR1 reads SSHAT; CDR2 reads FNYEAQ (reference sequence). The CDR3 runs 14 residues. The CDR3 spells CASSLGPSGYEQYF. In DNA form, the CDR3 reads TGTGCTAGCAGCTTAGGGCCTAGCGGCTACGAGCAGTACTTC.

V usage is TRBV28 and J usage is TRBJ1-4; 7 positions match TRBD1. V shed 7 bases, J shed 4 bases, and the junction held 3 bases outside the gene matches. Per the germline V gene, CDR1 is MDHEN and CDR2 is SYDVKM. This CDR3 has 13 residues. CDR3 sequence (DNA): TGTGCCAGCACCCGACAGGGTAATGAAAAACTGTTTTTT. Residues: CASTRQGNEKLFF.

The rearrangement links TRBV5-1 to TRBJ2-7; D possibly corresponds to TRBD1 (8 bases). V was shortened by 7 bases and J by 4 bases, with 18 bases between the two germline ends. This CDR3 contains 14 residues. The germline gives CDR1 SGHRS, CDR2 YFSETQ. CDR3 coding DNA: TGCGCCAGCCGACAGGGGCGGGAGACGTACGAGCAGTACTTC. It codes for CASRQGRETYEQYF.

This chain joins TRBV5-1 and TRBJ2-5; 11 bases line up with TRBD2. Germline V gives CDR1 SGHRS, CDR2 YFSETQ. V was clipped by 4 bases and J by 3 bases; unmatched bases: 2. The CDR3 covers 14 residues. This CDR3 reads CASSMTSGKETQYF. In nucleotides, the CDR3 is TGCGCCAGCAGCATGACTAGCGGGAAAGAGACCCAGTACTTC.

The rearrangement links TRBV29-1 to TRBJ1-2; a possible D gene is TRBD1 (5 bases). CDR1 SQVTM and CDR2 ANQGSEA come from the germline V gene. Trimming took off 1 base at V and 8 bases at J, with 11 bases between the two ends. The CDR3 loop spans 12 amino acids. The CDR3 loop is CSVEGGVGGYTF. CDR3 coding DNA: TGCAGCGTTGAAGGGGGCGTCGGGGGCTACACCTTC.